The present entry profiles one TCR beta chain with its context. The antigen is undetermined. This CDR3 spans 16 amino acids. V lost 3 bases, J lost 2 bases, and 9 bases stayed unmatched. From germline, CDR1 is GTSNPN and CDR2 SVGIG (reference sequence). The data stem from a study of graft-versus-host responses after intestinal transplantation. The protocol was immunoSEQ multiplex PCR, while the TCRdb copy is restricted to in-frame clones and leaves out a portion. Of almost 40,000 clones listed, 90% to 95% are singletons. This rearrangement joins TRBV30 to TRBJ2-4; 8 nucleotides match TRBD1. Sequences were derived from unstimulated CD8+ T cells sorted from spleen or lymph node cells, sampled before transplant. This clonotype originated in a human donor who was the organ donor for an intestinal transplant. The CDR3, as DNA: TGTGCCTGGAGCGGACAGGGAATGGGGACCAAAAACATTCAGTACTTC. It translates to CAWSGQGMGTKNIQYF.